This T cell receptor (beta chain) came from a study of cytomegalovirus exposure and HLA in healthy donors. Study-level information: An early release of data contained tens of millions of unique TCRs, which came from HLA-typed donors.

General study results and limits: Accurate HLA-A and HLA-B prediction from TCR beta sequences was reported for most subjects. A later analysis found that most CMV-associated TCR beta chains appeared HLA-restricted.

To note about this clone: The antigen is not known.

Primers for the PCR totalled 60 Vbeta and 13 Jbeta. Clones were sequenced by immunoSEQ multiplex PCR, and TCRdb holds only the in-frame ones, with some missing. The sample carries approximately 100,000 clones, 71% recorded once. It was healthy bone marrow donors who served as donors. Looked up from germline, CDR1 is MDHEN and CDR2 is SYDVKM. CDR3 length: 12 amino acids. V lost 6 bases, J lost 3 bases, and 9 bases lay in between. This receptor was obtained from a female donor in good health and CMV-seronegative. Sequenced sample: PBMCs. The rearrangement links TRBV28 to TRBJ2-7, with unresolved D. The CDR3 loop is CASSPPGYEQYF. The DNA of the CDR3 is TGTGCCAGCAGCCCCCCGGGCTACGAGCAGTACTTC. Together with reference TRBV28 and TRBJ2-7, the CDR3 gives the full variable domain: DVKVTQSSRYLVKRTGEKVFLECVQDMDHENMFWYRQDPGLGLRLIYFSYDVKMKEKGDIPEGYSVSREKKERFSLILESASTNQTSMYLCASSPPGYEQYFGPGTRLTVT.